The 15 T cell receptor beta chains presented below share a single source sample, sequenced in a study of graft-versus-host responses after intestinal transplantation. Profiled with immunoSEQ multiplex PCR; TCRdb holds only in-frame clones, not every one. The table records some 31,000 clones, 85% to 95% of them present only once. Sequencing used PBMCs, obtained 66 days after intestinal transplant. These receptors came from a human patient who received an intestinal transplant, so some T cells may come from the graft donor.

CDR3 nucleotide sequence: TGTGCCAGCAGTGACGTCCCGACTAAGGTCTTTTCTTGGAGCTCCTACGAGCAGTACTTC. It codes for CASSDVPTKVFSWSSYEQYF. The chain uses TRBV6-1 and TRBJ2-7; perhaps TRBD2 as D (5 bases). CDR3 size: 20 residues. Germline CDR1 and CDR2: MNHNS and SASEGT. With 3 bases removed from V and 0 bases from J, the gap between germline ends came to 27 bases.

The CDR3 nucleotides are TGTGCCAGCAGCTGGATGACAGGGGGCATGGGCTACACCTTC. Translating gives CASSWMTGGMGYTF. The chain combines TRBV11-2 with TRBJ1-2; TRBD1 aligns across 10 bases. V shed 4 bases, J shed 8 bases, and the junction held 7 bases outside the gene matches. CDR1 is SGHAT, CDR2 FQNNGV, per germline. The CDR3 is made up of 14 amino acids.

This chain joins TRBV2 and TRBJ2-5, with TRBD1 matching over 9 bases. This CDR3 has 14 amino acids. Unmatched junction bases numbered 6, after V lost 5 bases and J lost 5 bases. Germline V gives CDR1 SNHLY, CDR2 FYNNEI. The DNA for the CDR3 is TGTGCCAGCAGTCCGGGACAGGGCTTGGAGACCCAGTACTTC. Protein sequence: CASSPGQGLETQYF.

The chain couples TRBV6-4 to TRBJ2-2; 8 nucleotides agree with TRBD1. The CDR3 is made up of 17 amino acids. The J segment lost 1 base and the V segment lost 6 bases, leaving 10 bases of the junction unmatched. Germline CDR1 and CDR2: MRHNA and SNTAGT. The CDR3 sequence is CASSPNTDRVNTGELFF. The CDR3, as DNA: TGTGCCAGCAGCCCTAATACGGACAGGGTGAACACCGGGGAGCTGTTTTTT.

The chain couples TRBV5-6 to TRBJ2-3, with TRBD2 identical over 10 bases. Trimming at V came to 6 bases and at J to 4 bases, leaving 14 bases not matched to a gene. CDR1 is SGHDT and CDR2 is YYEEEE in the germline V gene. There are 17 residues in the CDR3. The CDR3 sequence: CASNPPLAGAGADTQYF. The CDR3 DNA follows: TGTGCCAGCAACCCGCCGCTAGCGGGAGCAGGTGCAGATACGCAGTATTTT.

The chain recombines TRBV6-4 with TRBJ2-1, with a tentative D call TRBD2 (5 bases). Per germline, CDR1 MRHNA and CDR2 SNTAGT. The CDR3 length is 15 residues. V was cut by 2 bases and J by 4 bases, with 12 bases left in between. The CDR3, as DNA: TGTGCCAGCAGTGACAGGCGGGCGATTTACAATGAGCAGTTCTTC. Residues: CASSDRRAIYNEQFF.

J is TRBJ2-5 and V is TRBV6-1; TRBD1 aligns across 7 bases. Germline assignment: CDR1 MNHNS and CDR2 SASEGT. Losses at the gene ends were 2 bases for V and 4 bases for J; bases not matched to a gene: 10. This CDR3 is 16 amino acids long. In DNA, the CDR3 is TGTGCCAGCAGTGAACTGACAGGGACGGTATTAGAGACCCAGTACTTC. The encoded protein is CASSELTGTVLETQYF.

The V call is TRBV27, the J call TRBJ1-6; the D is unclear. CDR3 length equals 14 residues. CDR1 is MNHEY and CDR2 is SMNVEV in the germline V gene (reference sequence). V was cut by 3 bases and J by 6 bases, with 9 bases left in between. CDR3 DNA: TGTGCCAGCAGTTTGTGGAACCTTAATTCACCCCTCCACTTT. Translated, it gives CASSLWNLNSPLHF.

The chain links TRBV30 to TRBJ2-7, with 11 bases lining up with TRBD2. Trimming took 3 bases from V and 6 from J; bases not matched to a gene: 7. The CDR3 is made up of 14 amino acids. Looked up from germline, CDR1 is GTSNPN and CDR2 is SVGIG (reference sequence). The CDR3 region has the DNA TGTGCCTGGAGGCTCCTAGCGGGAGGCTCCGAGCAGTACTTC. It encodes CAWRLLAGGSEQYF.

The chain couples TRBV5-1 to TRBJ2-7; D not certain. This CDR3 comprises 13 residues. The V end was cut by 0 bases, the J end by 2 bases, with 6 bases between. The germline CDR1 and CDR2 sequences are SGHRS and YFSETQ. CDR3 nucleotide sequence: TGCGCCAGCAGCTTGGACAAAACCTACGAGCAGTACTTC. Translation: CASSLDKTYEQYF. Full variable domain (outside the CDR3, taken from reference TRBV5-1 and TRBJ2-7): KAGVTQTPRYLIKTRGQQVTLSCSPISGHRSVSWYQQTPGQGLQFLFEYFSETQRNKGNFPGRFSGRQFSNSRSEMNVSTLELGDSALYLCASSLDKTYEQYFGPGTRLTVT.

V gene TRBV19 combines with J gene TRBJ2-6; D call uncertain. Germline V gene sequence: CDR1 LNHDA, CDR2 SQIVND (reference sequence). The V gene lost 6 bases and the J gene lost 1 base, with 10 bases spanning the gap. The CDR3 is 15 amino acids. The CDR3 here is CASRISTSGANVLTF. CDR3 DNA: TGTGCCAGTAGAATAAGTACATCTGGGGCCAACGTCCTGACTTTC.

The chain joins TRBV2 to TRBJ2-3; possible D gene TRBD2, 5 bases. Trimming shortened V by 11 bases and J by 7 bases, and 10 bases separated the two germline ends. The germline CDR1 and CDR2 sequences are SNHLY and FYNNEI. CDR3 length: 10 residues. The CDR3 DNA follows: TGTGCCTCAATAGCGCATACGCAGTATTTT. This translates into CASIAHTQYF. Full variable domain (missing parts from reference TRBV2 and TRBJ2-3): EPEVTQTPSHQVTQMGQEVILRCVPISNHLYFYWYRQILGQKVEFLVSFYNNEISEKSEIFDDQFSVERPDGSNFTLKIRSTKLEDSAMYFCASIAHTQYFGPGTRLTVL.

The CDR3 DNA reads TGCGCCAGCAGCCAAAATTCCGGGACAGGGAGCTCCTATAATTCACCCCTCCACTTT. Protein: CASSQNSGTGSSYNSPLHF. V is TRBV4-1 and J is TRBJ1-6, with TRBD1 matching over 9 bases. The CDR3 is 19 amino acids. CDR1 and CDR2 (germline): MGHRA, YSYEKL. With 2 bases clipped from V and 0 bases from J, the junction kept 8 bases outside the gene matches.

The J gene is TRBJ2-7, the V gene TRBV25-1, with TRBD1 matching 8 bases. This CDR3 spans 15 amino acids. From germline, CDR1 is MGHDK and CDR2 SYGVNS. V trimming: 0 bases; J trimming: 6 bases; junction bases outside the gene matches: 7. Here the CDR3 reads CASSEYGQGVGEQYF. As DNA, the CDR3 is TGTGCCAGCAGTGAATATGGACAGGGTGTAGGCGAGCAGTACTTC.

The J gene is TRBJ1-1, the V gene TRBV4-3; D might be TRBD1 (5 bases). CDR1 and CDR2 from the germline V gene are LGHNA and YSLEER. CDR3 size: 13 residues. V was pared by 0 bases and J by 11 bases, with 13 bases between. The DNA of the CDR3 is TGCGCCAGCAGCCAAGATCAGGGTTTGGTCGCTTTCTTT. Residues: CASSQDQGLVAFF.